A selection of T cell receptor beta chains follows, all from one sample in a study of CD8 T cells in Susac syndrome. In TCRdb, the immunoSEQ multiplex PCR reads were re-called with MiXCR into one record per CDR3 protein. The repertoire has 80,000 or so distinct CDR3 sequences, approximately 94% of them found once; the top ten carry over 0.45%. The material sequenced was CD8+ T cells from PBMCs. These receptor sequences come from a human donor with Susac syndrome. Each CDR3 is given with its conserved first and last residue. D genes are given only for firm matches. Size values are once, few and many counts, or a class for expanded clones, and some rows have none.

V gene	clone size	J gene	D gene	CDR3 DNA	CDR3 protein
TRBV5-6	medium-sized	TRBJ2-7	NA	TGTGCCAGCAGCTTGGAAGGGGGGCGCGAGCAGTACTTC	CASSLEGGREQYF
TRBV6-2/TRBV6-3	once	TRBJ2-1	NA	TGTGCCAGCAGTTACCCCCGCACGGGGGCCGCCTACAATGAGCAGTTCTTC	CASSYPRTGAAYNEQFF
TRBV18	NA	TRBJ2-3	NA	TGTGCCAGCTCACCCGGGGGCCTTAGCACAGATACGCAGTATTTT	CASSPGGLSTDTQYF
TRBV7-9	NA	TRBJ1-2	TRBD1	TGTGCCAGCAGCTCGGGACAGGGGGATGACTATGGCTACACCTTC	CASSSGQGDDYGYTF
TRBV7-9	NA	TRBJ1-6	NA	TGTGCCAGCAGCTTAGGAGGGACTCCCCTCCACTTT	CASSLGGTPLHF
TRBV11-2	NA	TRBJ2-5	NA	TGTGCCAGCAGCCTGCGCCCGGGGGCTCAAGAGACCCAGTACTTC	CASSLRPGAQETQYF
TRBV7-9	NA	TRBJ2-7	NA	TGTGCCAGCACCGATAGCTACGAGCAGTACTTC	CASTDSYEQYF
TRBV7-2	once	TRBJ2-1	NA	TGTGCCAGCAGGATAAAGGCTAATGAGCAGTTCTTC	CASRIKANEQFF
TRBV5-1	once	TRBJ1-2	TRBD1	TGCGCCAGCAGCTTGACCGGGACAGGGGGTAACTATGGCTACACCTTC	CASSLTGTGGNYGYTF
TRBV7-8	NA	TRBJ2-1	NA	TGTGCCAGCAGCCCGCCTCGGGGGTACAATGAGCAGTTCTTC	CASSPPRGYNEQFF
TRBV9	once	TRBJ2-1	TRBD1	TGTGCCAGCAGCGTAGCAGGGACAGGGGACTACAATGAGCAGTTCTTC	CASSVAGTGDYNEQFF
TRBV28	NA	TRBJ1-2	NA	TGTGCCAGCAGGGAACAGTGGATGATTCGGATAGGTGGCTACACCTTC	CASREQWMIRIGGYTF
TRBV19	NA	TRBJ1-1	NA	TGTGCCAGTAGTATAAAGAGGGAAGCTTTCTTT	CASSIKREAFF
TRBV11-2	NA	TRBJ2-1	TRBD1	TGTGCCAGCAGCCCATCTGGGCCAGGGACAGGGTACAATGAGCAGTTCTTC	CASSPSGPGTGYNEQFF
TRBV19	NA	TRBJ1-5	NA	TGTGCCAGTACCTCGGGTCAGCCCCAGCATTTT	CASTSGQPQHF
TRBV27	NA	TRBJ2-5	NA	TGTGCCAGCAGCTCCGGGCGGACCCAGTACTTC	CASSSGRTQYF
TRBV2	NA	TRBJ1-6	NA	TGTGCCAGCAGTGGGAATTCACCCCTCCACTTT	CASSGNSPLHF
TRBV14	once	TRBJ1-2	NA	TGTGCCAGCGGTCTCTCTAACTATGGCTACACCTTC	CASGLSNYGYTF
TRBV20-1	NA	TRBJ1-6	NA	TGCAGTGCTAGAGATTGGAAACAGAATAATTCACCCCTCCACTTT	CSARDWKQNNSPLHF
TRBV5-1	once	TRBJ1-1	NA	TGCGCCAGCAGCCCTAACGAGGGACTTGAAGCTTTCTTT	CASSPNEGLEAFF
TRBV12-3/TRBV12-4	NA	TRBJ2-1	NA	TGTGCCAGCAGCCCTGGGCCGGGGACTCCTTCCTACAATGAGCAGTTCTTC	CASSPGPGTPSYNEQFF
TRBV19	NA	TRBJ2-5	NA	TGTGCCAGTAGTATATTCAGGAGCCAAGAGACCCAGTACTTC	CASSIFRSQETQYF
TRBV11-2	NA	TRBJ1-2	TRBD1	TGTGCCAGCAGCCTACGACAGGGGGACCCGTGGGGCTACACCTTC	CASSLRQGDPWGYTF
TRBV3-1	NA	TRBJ2-7	TRBD1	TGTGCCAGCAGCCTGGACAGGGGAGTCTACGAGCAGTACTTC	CASSLDRGVYEQYF
TRBV7-9	once	TRBJ2-1	NA	TGTGCCAGCAGCTTAGCGCTAGTGTCCTTGGAGCAGTTCTTC	CASSLALVSLEQFF
TRBV3-1	NA	TRBJ2-3	TRBD1	TGTGCCAGCAGCCAAAAGGACAGGGGGCTAGAGGATACGCAGTATTTT	CASSQKDRGLEDTQYF
TRBV12-2	NA	TRBJ2-5	NA	TGTGCAAGTCGCTGCCCCGGGACAGGGGAATACTTC	CASRCPGTGEYF
TRBV29-1	NA	TRBJ2-2	TRBD1	TGCAGCGCTCAAGACAGGGCGAACACCGGGGAGCTGTTTTTT	CSAQDRANTGELFF
TRBV7-2	once	TRBJ1-6	TRBD1	TGTGCCAGCAGCTTAAAAGGCGACAGGGCCTATAATTCACCCCTCCACTTT	CASSLKGDRAYNSPLHF
TRBV19	NA	TRBJ1-5	NA	TGTGCCAGTAGTATTTGGGCGAGGGATCAGCCCCAGCATTTT	CASSIWARDQPQHF
TRBV25-1	NA	TRBJ2-7	NA	TGTGCCAGCAGTGAACCCCGGGAGCAGTACTTC	CASSEPREQYF
TRBV6-6	NA	TRBJ2-7	TRBD1	TGTGCCAGCAGGGAGTTGACAGGGGGCTACGAGCAGTACTTC	CASRELTGGYEQYF
TRBV7-2	once	TRBJ1-1	NA	TGTGCCAGCAGCCGGACACGGTTCACTGAAGCTTTCTTT	CASSRTRFTEAFF
TRBV7-9	NA	TRBJ2-1	NA	TGTGCCAGCAGCTCCCAGCTCCGGGGTAATGAGCAGTTCTTC	CASSSQLRGNEQFF
TRBV4-3	NA	TRBJ2-7	NA	TGCGCCAGCAGCCAAGAATTCGGGGGCGCCTACGAGCAGTACTTC	CASSQEFGGAYEQYF
TRBV12-3/TRBV12-4	NA	TRBJ1-4	NA	TGTGCCAGCAGCTATAATGAAAAACTGTTTTTT	CASSYNEKLFF
TRBV14	NA	TRBJ2-2	NA	TGTGCCAGCAGCCAAGGGGGGCTGAACACCGGGGAGCTGTTTTTT	CASSQGGLNTGELFF
TRBV5-6	once	TRBJ2-4	NA	TGTGCCAGCACCTCTAGGGGACGGCCGTCGTCTTTTGAGTACTTC	CASTSRGRPSSFEYF
TRBV6-5	NA	TRBJ2-7	NA	TGTGCCAGCAGTCCCCGGGAGAGGAGTAACGAGCAGTACTTC	CASSPRERSNEQYF
TRBV9	NA	TRBJ2-2	TRBD1	TGTGCCAGCAGCGTAGGGAGACAGGGCCACACCGGGGAGCTGTTTTTT	CASSVGRQGHTGELFF
TRBV7-9	once	TRBJ1-6	TRBD1	TGTGCCAGCAGGCGGACAGGGCTGGATTCACCCCTCCACTTT	CASRRTGLDSPLHF
TRBV6-5	NA	TRBJ2-1	NA	TGTGCCAGCACAGGGTCCTACAATGAGCAGTTCTTC	CASTGSYNEQFF
TRBV20-1	NA	TRBJ2-5	NA	TGCAGTGCTACGACACCCCAAGAGACCCAGTACTTC	CSATTPQETQYF
TRBV5-4	NA	TRBJ2-3	NA	TGTGCCAGCAGTGCCGTGGGCAGCACAGATACGCAGTATTTT	CASSAVGSTDTQYF
TRBV10-2	NA	TRBJ2-7	NA	TGCGCCGATTCCCTGGGGGATAGCTACGAGCAGTACTTC	CADSLGDSYEQYF
TRBV20-1	NA	TRBJ2-2	NA	TGCAGTGCTGAGACAAACCCGAACACCGGGGAGCTGTTTTTT	CSAETNPNTGELFF
TRBV20-1	NA	TRBJ1-1	NA	TGCAGTGCTCTGACGCTGGGCGAAGCTTTCTTT	CSALTLGEAFF